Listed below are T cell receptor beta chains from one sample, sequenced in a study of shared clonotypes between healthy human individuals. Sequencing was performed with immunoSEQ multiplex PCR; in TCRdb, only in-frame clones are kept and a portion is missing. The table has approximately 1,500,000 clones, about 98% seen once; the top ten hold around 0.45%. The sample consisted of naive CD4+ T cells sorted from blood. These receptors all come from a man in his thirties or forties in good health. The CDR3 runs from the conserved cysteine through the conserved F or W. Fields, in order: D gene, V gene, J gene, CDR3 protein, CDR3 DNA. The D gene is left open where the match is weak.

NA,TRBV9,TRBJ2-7,CASSVGVGSGISYEQYF,TGTGCCAGCAGCGTAGGGGTGGGTAGCGGTATCTCCTACGAGCAGTACTTC
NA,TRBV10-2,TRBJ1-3,CASSESGRGPFSGNTIYF,TGCGCCAGCAGTGAGTCAGGGCGGGGGCCTTTCTCTGGAAACACCATATATTTT
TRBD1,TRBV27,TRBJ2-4,CASSGQAMSIQYF,TGTGCCAGCTCGGGACAGGCGATGAGCATTCAGTACTTC
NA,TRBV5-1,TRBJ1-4,CASSLTGPALNEKLFF,TGCGCCAGCAGTCTCACAGGGCCCGCGCTTAATGAAAAACTGTTTTTT
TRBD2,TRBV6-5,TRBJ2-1,CASKLAGGNNEQFF,TGTGCCAGCAAACTAGCGGGAGGAAACAATGAGCAGTTCTTC
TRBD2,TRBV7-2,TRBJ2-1,CASSLQELAVYNEQFF,TGTGCCAGCAGCTTACAAGAACTAGCGGTCTACAATGAGCAGTTCTTC
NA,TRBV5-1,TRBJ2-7,CASSRDGRIDSYEQYF,TGCGCCAGCTCCCGTGACGGGAGAATTGACTCCTACGAGCAGTACTTC
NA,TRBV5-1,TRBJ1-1,CASSLGNWGTEAFF,TGCGCCAGCAGCTTAGGTAATTGGGGCACTGAAGCTTTCTTT
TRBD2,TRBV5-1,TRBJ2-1,CASSLTMGLAGYNEQFF,TGCGCCAGCAGCTTGACCATGGGACTAGCGGGATACAATGAGCAGTTCTTC
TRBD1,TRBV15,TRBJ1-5,CATSREGPQGAWQPQHF,TGTGCCACCAGCAGAGAAGGACCACAGGGGGCTTGGCAGCCCCAGCATTTT
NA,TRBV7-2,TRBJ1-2,CASSPNHTRQANYGYTF,TGTGCCAGCAGCCCAAACCATACCAGACAAGCTAACTATGGCTACACCTTC
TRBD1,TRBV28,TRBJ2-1,CASSRRDSAYNEQFF,TGTGCCAGCAGTCGCCGGGACAGTGCCTACAATGAGCAGTTCTTC
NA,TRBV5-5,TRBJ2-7,CASSSTSGLSQFGKTYEQYF,TGTGCCAGCAGCTCGACCAGCGGTTTGTCCCAATTTGGAAAGACCTACGAGCAGTACTTC
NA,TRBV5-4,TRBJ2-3,CASRMGITDTQYF,TGTGCCAGCCGTATGGGAATCACAGATACGCAGTATTTT
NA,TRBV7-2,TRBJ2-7,CASSLVPGPYEQYF,TGTGCCAGCAGCTTAGTTCCTGGACCCTACGAGCAGTACTTC
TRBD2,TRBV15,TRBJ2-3,CATSRGGQGHADTQYF,TGTGCCACCAGCCGGGGGGGCCAGGGGCACGCAGATACGCAGTATTTT
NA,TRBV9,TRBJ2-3,CASSVAWDKNTDTQYF,TGTGCCAGCAGCGTAGCTTGGGACAAAAACACAGATACGCAGTATTTT
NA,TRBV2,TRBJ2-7,CASRAEPGLVAYEQYF,TGTGCCTCCCGGGCAGAACCGGGACTGGTCGCCTACGAGCAGTACTTC
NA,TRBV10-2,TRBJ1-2,CASRDGSYGYTF,TGCGCCAGCAGGGACGGCAGTTATGGCTACACCTTC
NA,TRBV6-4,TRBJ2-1,CASRGGAGNEQFF,TGTGCCAGCAGGGGTGGGGCCGGCAATGAGCAGTTCTTC
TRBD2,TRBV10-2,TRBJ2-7,CASSTLAGVPYEQYF,TGCGCCAGCAGTACTCTAGCGGGAGTCCCCTACGAGCAGTACTTC
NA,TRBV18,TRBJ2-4,CASSPSQQGPIAKNIQYF,TGTGCCAGCTCACCCAGTCAACAGGGACCTATAGCCAAAAACATTCAGTACTTC
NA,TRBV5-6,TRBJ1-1,CASSSGGRFTEAFF,TGTGCCAGCAGCTCTGGGGGTAGGTTTACTGAAGCTTTCTTT
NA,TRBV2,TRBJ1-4,CASSPEVATNEKLFF,TGTGCCAGCAGTCCCGAGGTTGCAACTAATGAAAAACTGTTTTTT
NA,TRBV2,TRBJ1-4,CASSLEQLNEKLFF,TGTGCCAGCAGTCTGGAACAGCTGAATGAAAAACTGTTTTTT
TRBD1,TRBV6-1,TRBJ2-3,CASREHWGTGTGGTDTQYF,TGTGCCAGCAGAGAACATTGGGGTACCGGGACAGGCGGGACAGATACGCAGTATTTT
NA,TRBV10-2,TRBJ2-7,CASSDLGLYF,TGCGCCAGCAGTGACTTGGGGTTGTACTTC
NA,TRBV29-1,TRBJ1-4,CSVEVQNNEKLFF,TGCAGCGTTGAAGTGCAGAATAATGAAAAACTGTTTTTT
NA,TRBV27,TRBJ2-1,CASSDLGGNEQFF,TGTGCCAGCAGCGACCTCGGGGGCAATGAGCAGTTCTTC
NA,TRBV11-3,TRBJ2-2,CASSPRSSTGELFF,TGTGCCAGCAGCCCGAGAAGTTCTACCGGGGAGCTGTTTTTT
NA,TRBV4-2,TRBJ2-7,CASSLTDTYEQYF,TGTGCCAGCTCGCTGACAGATACCTACGAGCAGTACTTC
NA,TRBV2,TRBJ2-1,CASSEGQRQFF,TGTGCCAGCAGTGAGGGCCAGAGGCAGTTCTTC
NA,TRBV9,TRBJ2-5,CASSALDRWETQYF,TGTGCCAGCAGCGCTTTGGACAGATGGGAGACCCAGTACTTC
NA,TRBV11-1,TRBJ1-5,CASSPGPDQPQHF,TGTGCCAGCAGCCCGGGCCCGGATCAGCCCCAGCATTTT
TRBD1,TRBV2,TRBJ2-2,CASSPRTGLLTNTGELFF,TGTGCCAGCAGCCCAAGGACAGGTCTCCTTACGAACACCGGGGAGCTGTTTTTT
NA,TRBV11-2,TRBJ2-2,CASSSLGGADTGELFF,TGTGCCAGCAGCTCCCTTGGGGGAGCGGACACCGGGGAGCTGTTTTTT
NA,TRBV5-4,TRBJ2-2,CASSLAGLNTGELFF,TGTGCCAGCAGCTTGGCAGGGCTGAACACCGGGGAGCTGTTTTTT
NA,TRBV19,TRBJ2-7,CASSTNSYEQYF,TGTGCCAGTAGTACGAACTCCTACGAGCAGTACTTC